These 5 T cell receptor beta chains originate from one sample sequenced in a study of CD8+ T cells in alopecia areata. Extracted RNA was reverse transcribed into cDNA, the sequencing template. The method was immunoSEQ multiplex PCR; TCRdb's version includes in-frame clones alone and lacks a portion of them. The table lists roughly 65,000 clones, 45% to 50% of them singletons. This specimen consisted of CD8+ T cells sorted from blood, obtained at week 0. The origin of the receptors is a human donor with alopecia areata.

This chain joins TRBV5-1 and TRBJ2-1, with D perhaps matching TRBD1 or TRBD2 (5 bases each). V dropped 3 bases and J dropped 2 bases, with 15 bases sitting between them. Germline V gives CDR1 SGHRS, CDR2 YFSETQ. The CDR3 is made up of 16 amino acids. CDR3 bases: TGCGCCAGCAGCTCTTCACCGGGACGTACCTACAATGAGCAGTTCTTC. It yields the protein CASSSSPGRTYNEQFF. Looking up the rest from reference TRBV5-1 and TRBJ2-1 gives the full variable domain: KAGVTQTPRYLIKTRGQQVTLSCSPISGHRSVSWYQQTPGQGLQFLFEYFSETQRNKGNFPGRFSGRQFSNSRSEMNVSTLELGDSALYLCASSSSPGRTYNEQFFGPGTRLTVL.

This chain links TRBV11-2 with TRBJ2-7; TRBD1 matches 7 bases. Germline CDR1 reads SGHAT; CDR2 reads FQNNGV. V lost 6 bases, J lost 3 bases, and 8 bases stayed unmatched. The length of the CDR3 is 14 residues. CDR3 protein: CASRTTGANYEQYF. As DNA, the CDR3 is TGTGCCAGCAGGACAACAGGGGCCAACTACGAGCAGTACTTC.

The chain is built from TRBV27 and TRBJ2-1; 11 nucleotides align to TRBD2. The CDR3 covers 14 residues. Germline CDR1 and CDR2: MNHEY and SMNVEV (reference sequence). The V gene end was trimmed by 6 bases and the J gene end by 8 bases; junction bases not matched to a gene: 6. In DNA form, the CDR3 reads TGTGCCAGCAGAATAGCGGGAGGGCCTTATGAGCAGTTCTTC. Translation gives CASRIAGGPYEQFF.

This clone occurred a few times. The chain couples TRBV7-2 to TRBJ2-1, with 9 bases aligning to TRBD2. J lost 10 bases, V lost 4 bases, and 11 bases had no gene match. This CDR3 has 15 amino acids. Germline assignment: CDR1 SGHTA and CDR2 FQGNSA. The CDR3 loop is CASSSPGLARYEQFF. As DNA, the CDR3 is TGTGCCAGCAGCTCTCCCGGACTAGCGAGATACGAGCAGTTCTTC.

The chain carries TRBV6-5 and TRBJ1-1; D is ambiguous. CDR1 MNHEY and CDR2 SVGAGI come from the germline V gene. The CDR3 has 14 residues. Between the trimmed V and J ends, which lost 0 bases and 0 bases, there was a span of 5 bases. CDR3 nucleotides: TGTGCCAGCAGTTACTCTAGGGTGAACACTGAAGCTTTCTTT. Protein product: CASSYSRVNTEAFF.